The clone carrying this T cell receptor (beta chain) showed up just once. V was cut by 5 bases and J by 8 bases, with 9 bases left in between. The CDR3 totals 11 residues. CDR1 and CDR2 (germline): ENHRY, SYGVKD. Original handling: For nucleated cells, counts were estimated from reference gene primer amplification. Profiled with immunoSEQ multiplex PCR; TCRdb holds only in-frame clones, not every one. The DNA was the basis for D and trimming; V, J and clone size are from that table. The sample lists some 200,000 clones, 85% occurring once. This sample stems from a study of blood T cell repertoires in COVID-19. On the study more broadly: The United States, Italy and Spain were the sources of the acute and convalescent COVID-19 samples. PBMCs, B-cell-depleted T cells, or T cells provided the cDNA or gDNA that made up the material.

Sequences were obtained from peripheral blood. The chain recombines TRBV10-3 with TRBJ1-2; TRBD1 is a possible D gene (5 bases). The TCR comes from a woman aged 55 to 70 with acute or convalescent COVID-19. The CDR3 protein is CAISSTGGYTF. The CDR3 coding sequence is TGTGCCATCAGTAGTACAGGCGGCTACACCTTC.